The 28 T cell receptor beta chains below all came from one sample that was sequenced in a study of blood T cell repertoires in COVID-19. The method was immunoSEQ multiplex PCR; TCRdb's version includes in-frame clones alone and lacks a portion of them. The table shows 50,000 to 60,000 clones, with around 81% occurring only once. The sequenced sample was peripheral blood. Receptor source: an elderly woman with COVID-19, enrolled during active disease.

This clone was seen only a few times. The J gene is TRBJ2-7, the V gene TRBV19; TRBD1 matches 10 bases. With V trimmed by 5 bases and J by 0 bases, 4 bases remained unmatched. In germline, CDR1 is LNHDA, CDR2 SQIVND (reference sequence). The CDR3 consists of 15 residues. The CDR3 loop is CASSPGTGVSYEQYF. CDR3 nucleotide sequence: TGTGCCAGTAGTCCCGGGACAGGGGTCTCCTACGAGCAGTACTTC.

The rearrangement links TRBV6-2 or TRBV6-3 to TRBJ1-1; D is unresolved. CDR3 size: 14 residues. Trimming took off 0 bases at V and 7 bases at J, with 12 bases between the two ends. Germline V CDR1 and CDR2: MNHEY, SVGEGT. The CDR3 reads CASSYSIEAGEAFF. CDR3 coding DNA: TGTGCCAGCAGTTACTCGATTGAAGCCGGTGAAGCTTTCTTT.

J is TRBJ2-5 and V is TRBV7-3; 11 nucleotides align to TRBD1. The germline CDR1 and CDR2 sequences are SGHTA and FQGTGA. The CDR3 is 14 amino acids. The J segment lost 5 bases and the V segment lost 5 bases, leaving 4 bases of the junction unmatched. DNA of the CDR3: TGTGCCAGCAGCACGGGACAGGGGGGTGAGACCCAGTACTTC. It yields the protein CASSTGQGGETQYF.

This chain links TRBV4-1 with TRBJ2-1; 13 nucleotides line up with TRBD2. The CDR3 totals 15 residues. J was trimmed by 8 bases and V by 3 bases; bases with no gene match: 4. The V gene's germline CDR1 is MGHRA and CDR2 YSYEKL. Written as DNA, the CDR3 is TGCGCCAGCAGCCAGGGACTAGCGGGATGGTATGAGCAGTTCTTC. Its translation: CASSQGLAGWYEQFF.

This clone appeared once. J is TRBJ2-1 and V is TRBV2; perhaps TRBD1 as D (6 bases). V was shortened by 5 bases and J by 0 bases, with 17 bases between the two germline ends. CDR1 is SNHLY, CDR2 FYNNEI, per germline. The CDR3 contains 17 residues. DNA for the CDR3: TGTGCCAGCAGTAACCGACTGGGGGCAAGCTCCTACAATGAGCAGTTCTTC. As protein: CASSNRLGASSYNEQFF.

The rearrangement links TRBV21-1 to TRBJ2-6; TRBD1 is the table's D call and was not checked against the DNA. TRBV21-1 is listed as a pseudogene. This CDR3 region has 17 residues. CDR3 loop: CASSKTGGASGANVLTF. In DNA, the CDR3 is TGTGCCAGCAGCAAAACAGGGGGCGCTTCTGGGGCCAACGTCCTGACTTTC.

V usage is TRBV4-1 and J usage is TRBJ1-3; D uncertain. The CDR3 spans 17 residues. The germline CDR1 and CDR2 sequences are MGHRA and YSYEKL. V lost 0 bases, J lost 0 bases, and 12 bases lay in between. In DNA, the CDR3 is TGCGCCAGCAGCCAAGATCGGGGTGGCAGCTCTGGAAACACCATATATTTT. Its protein is CASSQDRGGSSGNTIYF.

This chain joins TRBV4-1 and TRBJ2-4; 9 nucleotides align to TRBD2. This CDR3 comprises 22 residues. CDR1 and CDR2 from the germline V gene are MGHRA and YSYEKL. V gave up 0 bases and J gave up 1 base; unmatched junction bases: 19. The DNA of the CDR3 is TGCGCCAGCAGCCAAGATCCCTCTACCCTAGCGGGATATGTTCCCGCCAAAAACATTCAGTACTTC. It specifies CASSQDPSTLAGYVPAKNIQYF.

The rearrangement links TRBV20-1 to TRBJ1-6; D is uncertain. From germline, CDR1 is DFQATT and CDR2 SNEGSKA (reference sequence). The CDR3 is made up of 11 amino acids. Trimming took off 6 bases at V and 14 bases at J, with 14 bases between the two ends. The CDR3 region has the DNA TGCAGTGCAAGCCTGAATTCGGCCCTCCACTTT. Translation: CSASLNSALHF.

The rearrangement links TRBV9 to TRBJ2-3; 12 bases match TRBD2. V was clipped by 0 bases and J by 4 bases; unmatched bases: 3. This CDR3 has 16 residues. Germline lookup yields CDR1 SGDLS and CDR2 YYNGEE. The CDR3 sequence: CASSVGLAGGSDTQYF. The CDR3 bases are TGTGCCAGCAGCGTAGGGCTAGCGGGAGGGTCAGATACGCAGTATTTT.

The chain employs TRBV18 and TRBJ2-1; 7 bases fit TRBD1. Per germline, CDR1 KGHSH and CDR2 LQKENI. The CDR3 is 15 residues long. J was trimmed by 3 bases and V by 6 bases; bases with no gene match: 8. The CDR3 loop is CASSPGQALYNEQFF. The CDR3 DNA is TGTGCCAGCTCGCCAGGACAGGCCCTCTACAATGAGCAGTTCTTC.

To note about this clone: In the same sample, other DNA sequences code for this CDR3. This chain links TRBV18 with TRBJ2-3, with 7 bases matching TRBD2. Germline trimming cut 3 bases from V and 0 bases from J; bases unmatched to any gene: 3. The CDR3 totals 15 residues. Germline V CDR1 and CDR2: KGHSH, LQKENI. DNA of the CDR3: TGTGCCAGCTCACCGCAGCGGGGTAGCACAGATACGCAGTATTTT. Translating it yields CASSPQRGSTDTQYF.

This clone was counted once. V and J are TRBV14 and TRBJ2-7; 10 bases line up with TRBD1. Germline V gene data show CDR1 as SGHDN and CDR2 as FVKESK. The J segment lost 3 bases and the V segment lost 1 base, leaving 3 bases of the junction unmatched. This CDR3 region has 15 residues. CDR3 in amino acids: CASSQGGQGLYEQYF. CDR3 in DNA: TGTGCCAGCAGCCAAGGGGGACAGGGGCTCTACGAGCAGTACTTC.

The chain couples TRBV6-5 to TRBJ2-1, with TRBD1 matching 8 bases. Germline-derived CDR1 and CDR2 are MNHEY and SVGAGI. This CDR3 has 13 amino acids. Trimming at V came to 6 bases and at J to 13 bases, leaving 11 bases not matched to a gene. CDR3 loop: CASSRQGRYIQFF. CDR3 nucleotides: TGTGCCAGCAGCCGACAGGGGCGGTACATTCAGTTCTTC.

The chain has TRBV19 and TRBJ2-3, with D possibly being TRBD2 (7 bases). Between the trimmed V and J ends, which lost 1 base and 0 bases, there was a span of 14 bases. Germline CDR1 LNHDA, CDR2 SQIVND (reference sequence). CDR3 length: 17 amino acids. CDR3 nucleotide sequence: TGTGCCAGTAGTATAGGGGGGGGCGGTCGGAGCACAGATACGCAGTATTTT. It specifies CASSIGGGGRSTDTQYF.

V usage is TRBV30 and J usage is TRBJ2-7; 8 nucleotides agree with TRBD2. In germline, CDR1 is GTSNPN, CDR2 SVGIG (reference sequence). V shed 3 bases and J 2 bases; nucleotides not matched to a gene: 9. The CDR3 loop spans 15 amino acids. As DNA, the CDR3 is TGTGCCTGGAGCCCATGGGCGGGAGGAACCTACGAGCAGTACTTC. Its translation: CAWSPWAGGTYEQYF.

The rearrangement links TRBV4-1 to TRBJ2-3, with 7 positions matching TRBD2. Losses at the gene ends were 0 bases for V and 1 base for J; bases not matched to a gene: 7. In germline, CDR1 is MGHRA, CDR2 YSYEKL. The CDR3 extends over 17 amino acids. The CDR3 sequence: CASSQEKMAGGTDTQYF. CDR3 nucleotide sequence: TGCGCCAGCAGCCAAGAAAAGATGGCGGGAGGCACAGATACGCAGTATTTT.

This clone was detected only a few times. The genes are TRBV12-3 or TRBV12-4 and TRBJ2-5; D is unresolved. The V end was cut by 2 bases, the J end by 5 bases, with 9 bases between. CDR3 length: 13 residues. The CDR3 region is CASSLYNGETQYF. CDR3 bases: TGTGCCAGCAGTTTATATAACGGGGAGACCCAGTACTTC.

The genes are TRBV28 and TRBJ2-3; possible D gene TRBD2, 5 bases. V was shortened by 2 bases and J by 2 bases, with 14 bases between the two germline ends. This CDR3 has 16 amino acids. From germline, CDR1 is MDHEN and CDR2 SYDVKM. The CDR3 DNA reads as TGTGCCAGCAGTTTACCTACGGACTTCCACACAGATACGCAGTATTTT. Amino acid sequence: CASSLPTDFHTDTQYF.

The CDR3 reads CAWSWGRGNEKLFF. For the CDR3, the DNA is TGTGCCTGGAGTTGGGGCAGGGGGAATGAAAAACTGTTTTTT. The chain is built from TRBV30 and TRBJ1-4; 7 bases are a match to TRBD1. With 2 bases clipped from V and 5 bases from J, the junction kept 5 bases outside the gene matches. The V gene's germline CDR1 is GTSNPN and CDR2 SVGIG (reference sequence). The CDR3 has 14 amino acids.

The rearrangement links TRBV7-9 to TRBJ2-7; tentatively, D is TRBD2 (5 bases). This CDR3 comprises 14 residues. V shed 4 bases and J shed 6 bases, with 16 bases lying between them. Looked up from germline, CDR1 is SEHNR and CDR2 is FQNEAQ (reference sequence). DNA for the CDR3: TGTGCCAGCAGCTCCTGGACGGTGGCGGGCGAGCAGTACTTC. The encoded protein is CASSSWTVAGEQYF.

This rearrangement joins TRBV3-1 (or the pseudogene TRBV3-2) to TRBJ2-7, with D perhaps TRBD1 (6 bases). V shed 0 bases and J shed 0 bases, with 21 bases lying between them. The CDR3 contains 19 residues. Germline assignment: CDR1 LGHDT and CDR2 YNNKEL (reference sequence). CDR3 coding DNA: TGTGCCAGCAGCCAAGATCTTTCTCTCACAGGGAGCGTCTCCTACGAGCAGTACTTC. The encoded protein is CASSQDLSLTGSVSYEQYF.

This clone was picked up a small number of times. The V gene is TRBV4-1, the J gene TRBJ1-4, with D hard to call. CDR1 MGHRA and CDR2 YSYEKL come from the germline V gene. The CDR3 contains 16 residues. Trimming left V 0 bases short and J 0 bases short, with 8 bases between. CDR3 sequence reads: CASSQDTEATNEKLFF. The CDR3 bases are TGCGCCAGCAGCCAAGACACGGAGGCAACTAATGAAAAACTGTTTTTT.

This rearrangement joins TRBV18 to TRBJ1-2; D is uncertain. Looked up from germline, CDR1 is KGHSH and CDR2 is LQKENI. The V end was cut by 2 bases, the J end by 0 bases, with 10 bases between. The CDR3 consists of 15 residues. The CDR3 region has the DNA TGTGCCAGCTCACCAGTTCAGGTAGCTAACTATGGCTACACCTTC. Protein: CASSPVQVANYGYTF.

The chain has TRBV21-1 and TRBJ2-7; TRBD1 is the table's D call and was not checked against the DNA. TRBV21-1 is a pseudogene locus. The CDR3 totals 13 residues. This chain's CDR3 is CASSSDRVYEQYF. The CDR3 DNA sequence: TGTGCCAGCAGCTCTGACAGGGTTTACGAGCAGTACTTC.

The V gene is TRBV5-4, the J gene TRBJ2-2, with 13 bases fitting TRBD2. The CDR3 is made up of 17 amino acids. The ends lost 2 bases at V and 4 bases at J; junction bases unmatched: 5. CDR1 and CDR2 (germline): SGHNT, YYREEE (reference sequence). The CDR3 sequence: CASSFQTSGRTTGELFF. CDR3 sequence (DNA): TGTGCCAGCAGCTTCCAGACTAGCGGGAGGACCACCGGGGAGCTGTTTTTT. Complete variable domain (other parts from reference TRBV5-4 and TRBJ2-2): ETGVTQSPTHLIKTRGQQVTLRCSSQSGHNTVSWYQQALGQGPQFIFQYYREEENGRGNFPPRFSGLQFPNYSSELNVNALELDDSALYLCASSFQTSGRTTGELFFGEGSRLTVL.

CDR3 DNA sequence: TGTGCCAGCAGGGACGGACAGGACTTCTCTGGAAACACCATATATTTT. It codes for CASRDGQDFSGNTIYF. The chain combines TRBV5-5 with TRBJ1-3; 7 nucleotides line up with TRBD1. Germline-derived CDR1 and CDR2 are SGHKS and YYEKEE (reference sequence). This CDR3 has 16 amino acids. V dropped 5 bases and J dropped 0; count of bases not matched to a gene: 8.

V is TRBV9 and J is TRBJ2-5; 7 nucleotides align to TRBD1. The ends lost 0 bases at V and 4 bases at J; junction bases unmatched: 6. Germline CDR1 is SGDLS and CDR2 is YYNGEE. CDR3 length: 15 amino acids. CDR3 nucleotides: TGTGCCAGCAGCGTAGCTAGGACAGGTTCAGAGACCCAGTACTTC. It codes for CASSVARTGSETQYF.